The 7 T cell receptor beta chains below all came from one sample that was sequenced in a study of T cells in Graves' hyperthyroidism and ophthalmopathy. Template material for amplifying TCR beta CDR3 regions consisted of RNA transcripts. The HTBI primer set was used in a first-round RT-PCR of the TCR CDR3. In TCRdb, the multiplex PCR reads were re-called with MiXCR into one record per CDR3 protein. Here the sample spans roughly 700,000 distinct CDR3 sequences, around a sixth being singletons. The sample taken for sequencing was blood. These receptors were obtained from a man aged 50-60 years with Graves' hyperthyroidism.

The sample holds many counts of this clonotype. The chain recombines TRBV10-3 with TRBJ2-1; D is unresolved. Per germline, CDR1 ENHRY and CDR2 SYGVKD. Trimming pared 3 bases from V and 7 bases from J, leaving 10 bases between. The CDR3 is 13 residues long. This CDR3 reads CAISDLTGNEQFF. Here the CDR3 DNA reads TGTGCCATCAGTGATCTCACCGGAAATGAGCAGTTCTTC.

This chain uses TRBV2 with TRBJ2-5; D tentatively reads TRBD1 or TRBD2 (6 bases each). The CDR3 length is 14 residues. V was trimmed by 4 bases and J by 4 bases, leaving 13 bases between them. Germline V gene lookup returns CDR1 SNHLY and CDR2 FYNNEI. The CDR3 DNA sequence: TGTGCCAGCAGTGGGGGGGCAGGGAGAGAGACCCAGTACTTC. As protein: CASSGGAGRETQYF.

This clonotype was observed at least ten times. The V call is TRBV6-1, the J call TRBJ1-4, with 9 bases matching TRBD1. J lost 5 bases, V lost 6 bases, and 10 bases had no gene match. The germline V gene has CDR1 MNHNS and CDR2 SASEGT. CDR3 size: 16 residues. The chain's CDR3 is CASRRDRERWNEKLFF. The CDR3 DNA sequence: TGTGCCAGCAGACGGGACAGGGAACGTTGGAATGAAAAACTGTTTTTT.

The chain couples TRBV5-1 to TRBJ2-7; 10 bases match TRBD2. The germline V gene has CDR1 SGHRS and CDR2 YFSETQ. The CDR3 consists of 14 residues. V was pared by 2 bases and J by 4 bases, with 3 bases of the junction left unmatched. The CDR3 loop is CASSFASGSYEQYF. The CDR3 DNA reads TGCGCCAGCAGCTTTGCTAGCGGGAGTTACGAGCAGTACTTC.

This clonotype has just a few counts. The V and J genes are TRBV24-1 and TRBJ2-2, with TRBD1 identical over 7 bases. Germline CDR1 reads KGHDR; CDR2 reads SFDVKD. The CDR3 is 16 amino acids. The junction had 5 bases not matched to a gene; V was cut back by 3 bases and J by 2 bases. The CDR3 nucleotides are TGTGCCACCAGTGATCCCGGGACAGCTAACACCGGGGAGCTGTTTTTT. This codes for CATSDPGTANTGELFF.

This clonotype was observed at least ten times. V and J are TRBV6-6 and TRBJ2-7; 9 bases are shared with TRBD1. The CDR3 has 16 residues. Germline trimming cut 2 bases from V and 4 bases from J; bases unmatched to any gene: 9. From germline, CDR1 is MNHNY and CDR2 SVGAGI (reference sequence). This chain's CDR3 is CASSYQNRGRDYEQYF. The DNA for the CDR3 is TGTGCCAGCAGTTACCAAAACAGGGGGCGTGATTACGAGCAGTACTTC.

This clonotype was counted at least ten times. The chain couples TRBV28 to TRBJ2-2; D may correspond to TRBD1 or TRBD2 (5 bases each). V was cut by 3 bases and J by 4 bases, with 12 bases left in between. CDR1 and CDR2 from the germline V gene are MDHEN and SYDVKM. The CDR3 runs 15 residues. For the CDR3, the DNA is TGTGCCAGCAGTTTTGGGACCCGCGGCACCGGGGAGCTGTTTTTT. This encodes CASSFGTRGTGELFF.